The 28 T cell receptor beta chains given below trace back to one sample, sequenced in a study of prognosis after radiotherapy for stage I lung cancer. Researchers used two-round multiplex PCR to amplify TCR beta CDR3 starting from genomic DNA. It was primers specific to each TRBV and TRBJ gene that first-round PCR used. TCRdb re-called the multiplex PCR reads through MiXCR, storing one row per CDR3 protein. The sample has almost 40,000 distinct CDR3 sequences, around 22% seen once; the top ten hold 20% to 30%. The sample in question was PBMCs, obtained before or after stereotactic body radiation therapy (not recorded which). Receptor source: a donor older than 45 with non-small cell lung cancer.

Notes on this clonotype: This may be a read error: a much more frequent sequence differs by one nucleotide. This chain joins TRBV7-9 and TRBJ2-5; 9 positions agree with TRBD1. Germline CDR1 reads SEHNR; CDR2 reads FQNEAQ (reference sequence). The CDR3 consists of 17 residues. Here the CDR3 reads CASRLGRQDRGQETQYF. The CDR3 nucleotides are TGTGCCAGCAGATTAGGCAGGCAGGACAGGGGTCAAGAGACCCAGTACTTC.

This clonotype was recorded at least ten times. The rearrangement uses TRBV10-2 and TRBJ1-2; D gene ambiguous. V dropped 2 bases and J dropped 1 base, with 5 bases sitting between them. In germline, CDR1 is WSHSY, CDR2 SAAADI. The CDR3 spans 13 residues. CDR3 region: CASSEEGNYGYTF. DNA of the CDR3: TGCGCCAGCAGTGAGGAGGGTAACTATGGCTACACCTTC.

In its sample, this clonotype was seen a few times. This chain uses TRBV3-1 with TRBJ2-5; possible D gene TRBD1, 5 bases. In germline, CDR1 is LGHDT, CDR2 YNNKEL (reference sequence). CDR3 length: 19 residues. V was shortened by 0 bases and J by 1 base, with 21 bases between the two germline ends. The DNA of the CDR3 is TGTGCCAGCAGCCAAGATATAGGCAACATTGGGGCAGTCCAAGAGACCCAGTACTTC. Translation: CASSQDIGNIGAVQETQYF.

V usage is TRBV12-3 or TRBV12-4 and J usage is TRBJ2-1, with 12 positions matching TRBD2. The CDR3 runs 17 residues. With V trimmed by 5 bases and J by 5 bases, 10 bases remained unmatched. The CDR3 DNA follows: TGTGCCAGCAGTCGCGGACTAGCGGGGTGGCTCAACAATGAGCAGTTCTTC. Its protein product is CASSRGLAGWLNNEQFF.

This clonotype is judged medium-sized. CDR3 nucleotide sequence: TGTGCCAGCAGCTTCGAAAGTACTCGTGGCTACACCTTC. Residues: CASSFESTRGYTF. J is TRBJ1-2 and V is TRBV7-9, with D unclear. Trimming removed 3 bases from V and 7 bases from J, with 12 bases in between. The CDR3 loop spans 13 amino acids. Per the germline V gene, CDR1 is SEHNR and CDR2 is FQNEAQ (reference sequence).

The table lists this clonotype with many counts. J is TRBJ1-1 and V is TRBV28; 7 bases map to TRBD1. CDR3 size: 17 residues. V was pared by 3 bases and J by 1 base, with 11 bases of the junction left unmatched. From germline, CDR1 is MDHEN and CDR2 SYDVKM. The CDR3 here is CASSFNGRGQGNTEAFF. Written as DNA, the CDR3 is TGTGCCAGCAGTTTTAATGGGAGGGGGCAGGGGAACACTGAAGCTTTCTTT.

This clonotype came up many times. The CDR3 spells CASHSGGGDNEQFF. As DNA, the CDR3 is TGCGCCAGCCATAGCGGAGGGGGGGACAATGAGCAGTTCTTC. V gene TRBV5-1 combines with J gene TRBJ2-1; TRBD2 might be the D (7 bases). V was trimmed by 7 bases and J by 5 bases, leaving 16 bases between them. The germline V gene encodes CDR1 SGHRS and CDR2 YFSETQ. The CDR3 extends over 14 amino acids.

This clonotype was recorded at least ten times. The chain combines TRBV18 with TRBJ2-5; 8 bases are shared with TRBD2. The CDR3 runs 16 residues. Germline CDR1 and CDR2: KGHSH and LQKENI. V was clipped by 0 bases and J by 4 bases; unmatched bases: 7. The CDR3 here is CASSPPSGTRGETQYF. The CDR3 coding sequence is TGTGCCAGCTCACCACCATCCGGGACTAGGGGAGAGACCCAGTACTTC.

This chain connects TRBV7-3 to TRBJ2-3, with D maybe TRBD1 (6 bases). The CDR3 contains 13 residues. V lost 9 bases to trimming and J lost 7 bases, with 17 bases between them. The germline V gene has CDR1 SGHTA and CDR2 FQGTGA. CDR3 amino acids: CASSAITGYTQYF. CDR3 in DNA: TGTGCCAGTAGCGCCATCACAGGGTATACGCAGTATTTT.

This clonotype was found many times. The chain uses TRBV6-2 or TRBV6-3 and TRBJ1-5; a weak D match, TRBD1 (6 bases). The V end was cut by 6 bases, the J end by 7 bases, with 10 bases between. The length of the CDR3 is 12 residues. CDR1 MNHEY and CDR2 SVGEGT come from the germline V gene. The CDR3 DNA reads as TGTGCCAGCAGACAGGGTTTCCAGCCCCAGCATTTT. It specifies CASRQGFQPQHF.

Concerning this clonotype: A read error is likely here: a far larger clone is one base away. The V gene is TRBV6-9, the J gene TRBJ1-1; TRBD1 is a possible D gene (5 bases). The CDR3 contains 16 residues. V shed 4 bases and J shed 1 base, with 16 bases lying between them. The V gene's germline CDR1 is MNHGY and CDR2 SVAAGI. The CDR3 sequence is CASSSGTSWRNTEAFF. The CDR3 coding sequence is TGTGCCAGCAGTTCCGGGACCTCCTGGAGGAACACTGAAGCTTTCTTT.

This clonotype was counted many times. This rearrangement joins TRBV20-1 to TRBJ2-5, with 10 positions matching TRBD1. The CDR3 runs to 13 residues. V shed 6 bases, J shed 3 bases, and the junction held 4 bases outside the gene matches. Germline V lookup: CDR1 DFQATT, CDR2 SNEGSKA (reference sequence). CDR3 bases: TGCAGTGCAGGGGACAGGGGAGAAGAGACCCAGTACTTC. Encoded protein: CSAGDRGEETQYF.

This clonotype has a count of ten or more. The chain has TRBV2 and TRBJ2-1, with D maybe TRBD2 (6 bases). From germline, CDR1 is SNHLY and CDR2 FYNNEI. There are 15 residues in the CDR3. V lost 3 bases and J 2 bases, leaving 11 bases between the germline ends. CDR3 loop: CASSEDSGPYNEQFF. As DNA, the CDR3 is TGTGCCAGCAGTGAGGATAGCGGTCCCTACAATGAGCAGTTCTTC.

This clonotype occurred many times. The V gene is TRBV2, the J gene TRBJ1-5; the D gene is possibly TRBD1 (6 bases). Germline CDR1 and CDR2: SNHLY and FYNNEI. CDR3 length: 15 amino acids. The V gene lost 6 bases and the J gene lost 3 bases, with 15 bases spanning the gap. The CDR3 here is CASRARDTYNQPQHF. CDR3 nucleotides: TGTGCCAGCAGAGCCCGGGACACCTACAATCAGCCCCAGCATTTT. Using reference TRBV2 and TRBJ1-5 for the parts outside the CDR3, the full variable domain is EPEVTQTPSHQVTQMGQEVILRCVPISNHLYFYWYRQILGQKVEFLVSFYNNEISEKSEIFDDQFSVERPDGSNFTLKIRSTKLEDSAMYFCASRARDTYNQPQHFGDGTRLSIL.

A note on this clonotype: A much larger clone lies a single base off, so this may be a read error. The rearrangement joins TRBV7-9 to TRBJ1-3, with D unclear. Trimming removed 1 base from V and 4 bases from J, with 11 bases in between. The CDR3 spans 15 residues. Germline CDR1 reads SEHNR; CDR2 reads FQNEAQ (reference sequence). CDR3 loop: CASSLGIISGNTIYF. The CDR3 nucleotides read TGTGCCAGCAGCTTAGGAATTATTTCGGGAAACACCATATATTTT. Full variable domain (outside the CDR3, taken from reference TRBV7-9 and TRBJ1-3): DTGVSQNPRHKITKRGQNVTFRCDPISEHNRLYWYRQTLGQGPEFLTYFQNEAQLEKSRLLSDRFSAERPKGSFSTLEIQRTEQGDSAMYLCASSLGIISGNTIYFGEGSWLTVV.

As regards this clonotype: One base separates it from a far larger clone, so it is likely a read error. The chain combines TRBV6-4 with TRBJ2-3, with 12 bases that match TRBD2. J was trimmed by 7 bases and V by 5 bases; bases with no gene match: 10. The CDR3 sequence is 16 residues long. Germline CDR1 and CDR2: MRHNA and SNTAGT. Here the CDR3 DNA reads TGTGCCAGCAGTTTCGTGACTAGCGGGAGTGCGAATACGCAGTATTTT. This codes for CASSFVTSGSANTQYF.

This chain joins TRBV12-3 or TRBV12-4 and TRBJ1-3; TRBD1 is a possible D gene (5 bases). V was cut by 8 bases and J by 1 base, with 12 bases left in between. This CDR3 comprises 14 residues. CDR3 sequence reads: CASGTALSGNTIYF. CDR3 sequence (DNA): TGTGCCAGCGGGACCGCTTTGTCTGGAAACACCATATATTTT.

This clonotype was recorded many times. The V call is TRBV7-9, the J call TRBJ2-7, with 7 bases fitting TRBD2. The ends lost 4 bases at V and 6 bases at J; junction bases unmatched: 9. The germline V gene encodes CDR1 SEHNR and CDR2 FQNEAQ (reference sequence). The CDR3 covers 14 residues. The CDR3 region has the DNA TGTGCCAGCAGCTCCGGACTAGTGACGACCGAGCAGTACTTC. Translating it yields CASSSGLVTTEQYF.

The chain couples TRBV7-9 to TRBJ2-2; no reliable D call. The V gene lost 1 base and the J gene lost 4 bases, with 7 bases spanning the gap. This CDR3 region has 14 residues. Germline CDR1 is SEHNR and CDR2 is FQNEAQ (reference sequence). Here the CDR3 reads CASSLGSGTGELFF. Written as DNA, the CDR3 is TGTGCCAGCAGCTTAGGGTCAGGCACCGGGGAGCTGTTTTTT.

This clonotype showed up many times. J is TRBJ2-6 and V is TRBV19; 7 bases are a match to TRBD1. The CDR3 has 15 residues. J gave up 0 bases and V 11 bases, and 7 bases lay outside the gene matches. Germline CDR1 reads LNHDA; CDR2 reads SQIVND (reference sequence). Written as DNA, the CDR3 is TGTGCCTTGCCGGGACAGTGCTCTGGGGCCAACGTCCTGACTTTC. Its protein is CALPGQCSGANVLTF.

This clonotype has ten or more counts. The rearrangement uses TRBV20-1 and TRBJ1-5, with TRBD1 matching over 9 bases. The CDR3 length is 13 residues. The trim removed 6 bases at V and 6 bases at J, leaving 6 bases unmatched. Germline assignment: CDR1 DFQATT and CDR2 SNEGSKA (reference sequence). CDR3 sequence reads: CSAPIQGAQPQHF. DNA of the CDR3: TGCAGTGCCCCAATACAGGGGGCTCAGCCCCAGCATTTT.

This clonotype was seen ten or more times. V gene TRBV28 combines with J gene TRBJ2-7; D ambiguous. Germline CDR1 MDHEN, CDR2 SYDVKM. With 0 bases removed from V and 2 bases from J, the gap between germline ends came to 11 bases. The CDR3 consists of 15 residues. The CDR3 nucleotides are TGTGCCAGCAGTTTATGGAGCATTCGCCCCTACGAGCAGTACTTC. Its protein product is CASSLWSIRPYEQYF.

On this clonotype itself: This could be a read error, since a much larger clone is one nucleotide away. The CDR3 DNA follows: TGCAGTGCCATCCGCACAGATAAGCAGTATTTT. Encoded protein: CSAIRTDKQYF. V usage is TRBV20-1 and J usage is TRBJ2-3; D remains ambiguous. Germline loops: CDR1 DFQATT, CDR2 SNEGSKA (reference sequence). The CDR3 runs to 11 residues.

There are many counts of this clonotype. This rearrangement joins TRBV28 to TRBJ1-3, with TRBD1 matching over 10 bases. The CDR3 loop spans 16 amino acids. The ends lost 5 bases at V and 7 bases at J; junction bases unmatched: 11. CDR1 is MDHEN and CDR2 is SYDVKM in the germline V gene. CDR3 DNA: TGTGCCAGCAGTGGAGGCGGGACAGGGGTGGTGAACACCATATATTTT. Translated, it gives CASSGGGTGVVNTIYF.

In DNA form, the CDR3 reads TGTGCCACCAGTGATTTGGAGACCACAGATACGCAGTATTTT. Translating it yields CATSDLETTDTQYF. The chain couples TRBV24-1 to TRBJ2-3; D ambiguous. The CDR3 totals 14 residues. The germline V gene has CDR1 KGHDR and CDR2 SFDVKD. The V end was cut by 0 bases, the J end by 2 bases, with 5 bases between.

There are many counts of this clonotype. The chain employs TRBV28 and TRBJ2-5, with D unclear. Germline V lookup: CDR1 MDHEN, CDR2 SYDVKM. The V end was cut by 5 bases, the J end by 5 bases, with 3 bases between. The CDR3 sequence is 10 residues long. The CDR3 region is CASSGETQYF. The CDR3 coding sequence is TGTGCCAGCAGTGGGGAGACCCAGTACTTC.

In its sample, this clonotype was seen many times. This chain uses TRBV4-1 with TRBJ2-3, with 10 nucleotides matching TRBD1. This CDR3 is built from 16 residues. With V trimmed by 4 bases and J by 2 bases, 6 bases remained unmatched. The germline V gene has CDR1 MGHRA and CDR2 YSYEKL. This CDR3 is CASSPGGTGATDTQYF. The DNA for the CDR3 is TGCGCCAGCAGCCCCGGCGGGACAGGGGCCACAGATACGCAGTATTTT.

Only one count was recorded for this clonotype. A far larger clone is just one base off, so this is likely a read error. CDR3 region: CASSYSAGSANEQFF. The CDR3, as DNA: TGTGCCAGCAGTTACTCGGCGGGGTCCGCGAATGAGCAGTTCTTC. The chain joins TRBV6-7 to TRBJ2-1; D perhaps matches TRBD2 (6 bases). TRBV6-7 is flagged as an ORF with uncertain function. The germline V and J ends were trimmed by 0 bases and 7 bases, with 13 bases remaining between them. The CDR3 totals 15 residues.